The rows below give T cell receptor beta chains drawn from one sample of a study of shared T cell receptors in the human thymus. TCRdb keeps only in-frame clones here, not all; method: immunoSEQ multiplex PCR. Here the sample spans 450,000 to 650,000 clones, around three quarters being singletons. This sample also appeared in a second study, on human thymus T cells.

The sample taken for sequencing was thymocytes. The receptors derive from a boy younger than two with a congenital heart defect. The CDR3 runs from the conserved cysteine through the conserved F or W. A D gene is named only where the DNA matches it firmly. A clone size is listed for some rows: how often the clone was seen (once, few, many), or a class if it is expanded.

size: -
V: TRBV5-6
D: TRBD2
J: TRBJ2-2
DNA: TGTGCCAGCAGCTGTCCTGGGCAACTAGCGGGAGATGACACCGGGGAGCTGTTTTTT
CDR3: CASSCPGQLAGDDTGELFF

size: -
V: TRBV29-1
D: -
J: TRBJ2-2
DNA: TGCAGCGTTGCGGCCACTTCAGGGGCCTTATACACCGGGGAGCTGTTTTTT
CDR3: CSVAATSGALYTGELFF

size: -
V: TRBV10-3
D: -
J: TRBJ1-1
DNA: TGTGCCATCAGTGGGCGGCGGGGTCTCCTAAACACTGAAGCTTTCTTT
CDR3: CAISGRRGLLNTEAFF

size: few
V: TRBV11-3
D: -
J: TRBJ2-5
DNA: TGTGCCAGCAGCTTACTAGAGTACCAAGAGACCCAGTACTTC
CDR3: CASSLLEYQETQYF

size: -
V: TRBV6-6
D: -
J: TRBJ2-4
DNA: TGTGCCAGTAAGTGGGAGGCCAAAAACATTCAGTACTTC
CDR3: CASKWEAKNIQYF

size: -
V: TRBV9
D: TRBD1
J: TRBJ2-3
DNA: TGTGCCAGCAGCGCGAGGGGGCGCGTAGTCCCAGATACGCAGTATTTT
CDR3: CASSARGRVVPDTQYF

size: -
V: TRBV30
D: -
J: TRBJ2-7
DNA: TGTGCCTGGAACCGGGACTTTTCCTACGAGCAGTACTTC
CDR3: CAWNRDFSYEQYF

size: -
V: TRBV29-1
D: -
J: TRBJ2-5
DNA: TGCAGCGTGCGGACCCGGCGGGGTGGGACCCAGTACTTC
CDR3: CSVRTRRGGTQYF

size: -
V: TRBV5-1
D: TRBD2
J: TRBJ2-3
DNA: TGCGCCAGCAGCGGGGGACTAGCGGGACGGGACACAGATACGCAGTATTTT
CDR3: CASSGGLAGRDTDTQYF

size: few
V: TRBV19
D: TRBD2
J: TRBJ2-1
DNA: TGTGCCAGTACCCCTGGGCGAGCGGGAACCTACAATGAGCAGTTCTTC
CDR3: CASTPGRAGTYNEQFF

size: -
V: TRBV11-3
D: TRBD2
J: TRBJ2-1
DNA: TGTGCCAGCAGCGCCCCCCCACTAGCGGGAGGCCCTCCCTACAATGAGCAGTTCTTC
CDR3: CASSAPPLAGGPPYNEQFF

size: -
V: TRBV5-4
D: TRBD2
J: TRBJ2-2
DNA: TGTGCCAGCAGCTTTAGCGGGAGGGAGGCCGGGGAGCTGTTTTTT
CDR3: CASSFSGREAGELFF

size: -
V: TRBV5-6
D: -
J: TRBJ1-2
DNA: TGTGCCAGCAGCTTGGATCAGGGGAACTATGGCTACACCTTC
CDR3: CASSLDQGNYGYTF

size: -
V: TRBV4-2
D: TRBD1
J: TRBJ2-1
DNA: TGTGCCAGCAGCCTACGATATAACTGGGACAGTCGCCCTCCCATCCTACCCCACAATGAGCAGTTCTTC
CDR3: CASSLRYNWDSRPPILPHNEQFF

size: -
V: TRBV28
D: -
J: TRBJ2-7
DNA: TGTGCCAGCAGTTGCGAGGGTTTCTACGAGCAGTACTTC
CDR3: CASSCEGFYEQYF

size: -
V: TRBV28
D: TRBD2
J: TRBJ2-3
DNA: TGTGCCAGCAAACTAGCGGGTATCACAGATACGCAGTATTTT
CDR3: CASKLAGITDTQYF

size: -
V: TRBV6-5
D: -
J: TRBJ1-2
DNA: TGTGCCAGCAGTTTAACCGACGGGCGCCGGGGAGATGGCTACACCTTC
CDR3: CASSLTDGRRGDGYTF

size: -
V: TRBV19
D: -
J: TRBJ2-2
DNA: TGTGCCAGTAGTATATGGGGGCTAGGGAGCGGGGAGCTGTTTTTT
CDR3: CASSIWGLGSGELFF

size: -
V: TRBV28
D: -
J: TRBJ1-1
DNA: TGTGCCAGCAGTTTGGTTTCGGTGGGCAAGTGGCGCACTGAAGCTTTCTTT
CDR3: CASSLVSVGKWRTEAFF

size: -
V: TRBV9
D: -
J: TRBJ2-5
DNA: TGTGCCAGCAGCGTAGACTGCACCCAAGAGACCCAGTACTTC
CDR3: CASSVDCTQETQYF

size: -
V: TRBV27
D: -
J: TRBJ2-1
DNA: TGTGCCAGCAGTTTAAAGGGGGTGGACGAGCAGTTCTTC
CDR3: CASSLKGVDEQFF

size: -
V: TRBV19
D: -
J: TRBJ1-3
DNA: TGTGCCAGTCGCCGCCTGACAGGCGACTCTGGAAACACCATATATTTT
CDR3: CASRRLTGDSGNTIYF

size: -
V: TRBV5-1
D: -
J: TRBJ1-1
DNA: TGCGCCAGCAGCTTGCGCGGGGAACCCACCACTGAAGCTTTCTTT
CDR3: CASSLRGEPTTEAFF

size: -
V: TRBV11-2
D: -
J: TRBJ2-7
DNA: TGTGCCAGCAGCTTAGGTGCGGGGGCGAAGGAGCAGTACTTC
CDR3: CASSLGAGAKEQYF

size: -
V: TRBV11-2
D: TRBD1
J: TRBJ1-1
DNA: TGTGCCAGCAGCCTCAGACAGGGTCGCACTGAAGCTTTCTTT
CDR3: CASSLRQGRTEAFF

size: -
V: TRBV4-1
D: TRBD2
J: TRBJ2-3
DNA: TGCGCCAGCAGCCAACCCGTAAGCGGGAGGACAGGAGATACGCAGTATTTT
CDR3: CASSQPVSGRTGDTQYF

size: -
V: TRBV28
D: TRBD1
J: TRBJ1-3
DNA: TGTGCCAGCAGTTTAAATGGGACAGGGGCGGAATGGGCTCGGGACACCATATATTTT
CDR3: CASSLNGTGAEWARDTIYF

size: -
V: TRBV4-3
D: -
J: TRBJ1-4
DNA: TGCGCCAGCAGCCAAGACCGGGTCGCAACTAATGAAAAACTGTTTTTT
CDR3: CASSQDRVATNEKLFF

size: -
V: TRBV7-9
D: -
J: TRBJ2-2
DNA: TGTGCCAGCAGCCCCGGCAGGGCTAACACCGGGGAGCTGTTTTTT
CDR3: CASSPGRANTGELFF

size: -
V: TRBV6-1
D: -
J: TRBJ1-4
DNA: TGTGCCGGTGGGGCGAGGGAAAAACTGTTTTTT
CDR3: CAGGAREKLFF

size: -
V: TRBV18
D: TRBD2
J: TRBJ2-7
DNA: TGTGCCAGCTCACCTGACCGGGACTACCCCTCCTACGAGCAGTACTTC
CDR3: CASSPDRDYPSYEQYF

size: -
V: TRBV7-7
D: -
J: TRBJ2-5
DNA: TGTGCCAGCAGCCCGCACCGGGAGACCCAGTACTTC
CDR3: CASSPHRETQYF

size: once
V: TRBV5-1
D: -
J: TRBJ2-5
DNA: TGCGCCAGCAGCTTGGTACCCACGGACTCGCAATACCAAGAGACCCAGTACTTC
CDR3: CASSLVPTDSQYQETQYF

size: -
V: TRBV27
D: TRBD1
J: TRBJ1-2
DNA: TGTGCCAGCAGTTCCACAGGGGGCACAGGCTATGGCTACACCTTC
CDR3: CASSSTGGTGYGYTF

size: once
V: TRBV7-2
D: TRBD2
J: TRBJ2-7
DNA: TGTGCCAGCAGCTTAGATCCCCCTAGCGGGTCGAGCTCCTACGAGCAGTACTTC
CDR3: CASSLDPPSGSSSYEQYF

size: -
V: TRBV19
D: TRBD2
J: TRBJ2-7
DNA: TGTGCCAGTAGTATAGGTCCGACGGGGGGAGGCTTCTACGAGCAGTACTTC
CDR3: CASSIGPTGGGFYEQYF

size: -
V: TRBV7-2
D: TRBD1
J: TRBJ2-2
DNA: TGTGCCAGCAGCTTAGGGCCGGGACAGGATAACACCGGGGAGCTGTTTTTT
CDR3: CASSLGPGQDNTGELFF

size: -
V: TRBV15
D: TRBD2
J: TRBJ2-2
DNA: TGTGCCACCAGGGTTAACGTCGGACTAGCGGGAGAACCCGGGGAGCTGTTTTTT
CDR3: CATRVNVGLAGEPGELFF

size: -
V: TRBV7-2
D: TRBD1
J: TRBJ2-7
DNA: TGTGCCAGCAGCTTAGGCCAGGGGGCCTACGAGCAGTACTTC
CDR3: CASSLGQGAYEQYF

size: -
V: TRBV4-2
D: TRBD2
J: TRBJ2-1
DNA: TGTGCCAGCAGCCAAGATACCGGGACTAGCGGCCCATACAATGAGCAGTTCTTC
CDR3: CASSQDTGTSGPYNEQFF

size: -
V: TRBV5-6
D: TRBD2
J: TRBJ2-7
DNA: TGTGCCAGCAGCTTGTTTGAGGGAGCGGGAGAGCAGTACTTC
CDR3: CASSLFEGAGEQYF

size: -
V: TRBV4-1
D: TRBD2
J: TRBJ2-7
DNA: TGCGCCAGCAGCCAAGATTGGACTAGCGCGAGGTCCTACGAGCAGTACTTC
CDR3: CASSQDWTSARSYEQYF

size: -
V: TRBV30
D: -
J: TRBJ1-5
DNA: TGTGCCTGGGGGAGAGTAGAGAATCAGCCCCAGCATTTT
CDR3: CAWGRVENQPQHF

size: -
V: TRBV6-5
D: -
J: TRBJ2-5
DNA: TGTGCCAGCGGGTGGGAGAGGGAGGAGACCCAGTACTTC
CDR3: CASGWEREETQYF